Listed here are 28 T cell receptor beta chains from one sample, sequenced in a study of shared clonotypes between healthy human individuals. TCRdb's copy holds only in-frame clones and misses some; the assay was immunoSEQ multiplex PCR. This table holds about 1.5 million clones, approximately 98% found once. Source material: naive CD4+ T cells sorted from blood. Specified subset: CD45RA+ positively selected. These receptors were obtained from a man aged 30-40 years in good health.

The chain recombines TRBV6-1 with TRBJ2-1; D tentatively fits TRBD1 or TRBD2 (5 bases each). CDR1 and CDR2 from the germline V gene are MNHNS and SASEGT. The CDR3 runs to 14 residues. V lost 3 bases and J 10 bases, leaving 16 bases between the germline ends. Here the CDR3 reads CASSEWDPLGEQFF. CDR3 sequence (DNA): TGTGCCAGCAGTGAGTGGGACCCCCTGGGGGAGCAGTTCTTC.

The gene calls are TRBV28 and TRBJ2-1; D remains unclear. The CDR3 extends over 15 amino acids. Trimming removed 6 bases from V and 2 bases from J, with 14 bases in between. The germline gives CDR1 MDHEN, CDR2 SYDVKM. In DNA form, the CDR3 reads TGTGCCAGCAGCCCCCCTTTGTCGGCCTACAATGAGCAGTTCTTC. The encoded protein is CASSPPLSAYNEQFF.

This chain links TRBV5-5 with TRBJ2-1; a possible D gene is TRBD2 (5 bases). V was shortened by 4 bases and J by 4 bases, with 15 bases between the two germline ends. There are 15 residues in the CDR3. The germline CDR1 and CDR2 sequences are SGHKS and YYEKEE (reference sequence). The CDR3 is CASSRDPRGYNEQFF. CDR3 coding DNA: TGTGCCAGCAGCCGCGATCCACGGGGATACAATGAGCAGTTCTTC. Full variable domain (outside the CDR3, taken from reference TRBV5-5 and TRBJ2-1): DAGVTQSPTHLIKTRGQQVTLRCSPISGHKSVSWYQQVLGQGPQFIFQYYEKEERGRGNFPDRFSARQFPNYSSELNVNALLLGDSALYLCASSRDPRGYNEQFFGPGTRLTVL.

V is TRBV18 and J is TRBJ2-2, with D possibly being TRBD2 (6 bases). This CDR3 has 15 residues. Germline CDR1 KGHSH, CDR2 LQKENI. Trimming removed 6 bases at V and 1 base at J, with 12 bases between. CDR3 protein: CASSRLEGNTGELFF. The CDR3 region has the DNA TGTGCCAGCTCCCGGTTGGAGGGGAACACCGGGGAGCTGTTTTTT.

The sample holds a few counts of this clone. The chain carries TRBV6-1 and TRBJ2-2; maybe TRBD1 (6 bases). The V end was cut by 6 bases, the J end by 4 bases, with 15 bases between. Germline CDR1 is MNHNS and CDR2 is SASEGT. The CDR3 covers 15 residues. The CDR3 sequence: CASRSGTLFTGELFF. CDR3 in DNA: TGTGCCAGCAGATCCGGGACACTTTTCACCGGGGAGCTGTTTTTT.

The V gene is TRBV9, the J gene TRBJ2-2; possible D gene TRBD1, 5 bases. CDR1 is SGDLS, CDR2 YYNGEE, per germline. With 0 bases removed from V and 4 bases from J, the gap between germline ends came to 10 bases. CDR3 size: 15 residues. The CDR3 sequence is CASSVVQASTGELFF. CDR3 sequence (DNA): TGTGCCAGCAGCGTAGTACAGGCCTCCACCGGGGAGCTGTTTTTT.

V usage is TRBV5-1 and J usage is TRBJ2-5; D not certain. CDR3 length: 13 amino acids. The V gene's germline CDR1 is SGHRS and CDR2 YFSETQ. V lost 5 bases and J lost 2, with 10 bases in between. The CDR3 sequence: CASSQSSQETQYF. The DNA of the CDR3 is TGCGCCAGCAGTCAATCCTCTCAAGAGACCCAGTACTTC.

The chain carries TRBV5-4 and TRBJ2-7, with 8 bases lining up with TRBD1. With V trimmed by 3 bases and J by 3 bases, 5 bases remained unmatched. CDR1 is SGHNT and CDR2 is YYREEE in the germline V gene (reference sequence). This CDR3 has 14 amino acids. The chain's CDR3 is CASSSDGQGYEQYF. Written as DNA, the CDR3 is TGTGCCAGCAGCTCCGATGGACAGGGCTACGAGCAGTACTTC.

This chain uses TRBV27 with TRBJ1-1; the D gene is possibly TRBD1 (6 bases). With 3 bases removed from V and 8 bases from J, the gap between germline ends came to 13 bases. Germline CDR1 and CDR2: MNHEY and SMNVEV (reference sequence). The CDR3 length is 13 residues. Here the CDR3 DNA reads TGTGCCAGCAGTTTGGTACAGGGAAAAGAAGCTTTCTTT. It specifies CASSLVQGKEAFF.

The rearrangement links TRBV27 to TRBJ2-2; no definite D call. Trimming left V 6 bases short and J 2 bases short, with 10 bases between. Germline values: CDR1 MNHEY, CDR2 SMNVEV (reference sequence). The CDR3 contains 14 residues. CDR3 residues: CASSTYLNTGELFF. CDR3 sequence (DNA): TGTGCCAGCAGCACTTACCTTAACACCGGGGAGCTGTTTTTT.

The rearrangement uses TRBV6-5 and TRBJ2-1, with D uncertain. The CDR3 totals 14 residues. The germline CDR1 and CDR2 sequences are MNHEY and SVGAGI. V lost 2 bases and J lost 3, with 8 bases in between. Here the CDR3 reads CASSYGTVYNEQFF. Written as DNA, the CDR3 is TGTGCCAGCAGTTACGGAACTGTCTACAATGAGCAGTTCTTC.

The sample holds one count of this clone. This sample includes further DNA sequences coding for the same CDR3. This rearrangement joins TRBV7-9 to TRBJ2-3; the D gene is possibly TRBD1 (5 bases). The germline V gene has CDR1 SEHNR and CDR2 FQNEAQ (reference sequence). V was cut by 6 bases and J by 3 bases, with 10 bases left in between. This CDR3 comprises 13 residues. The CDR3 DNA reads TGTGCCAGCAGTTTGCGACAGACAGATACGCAGTATTTT. It codes for CASSLRQTDTQYF.

The V call is TRBV5-1, the J call TRBJ2-5, with 10 bases that match TRBD2. The CDR3 is made up of 16 amino acids. With 3 bases clipped from V and 5 bases from J, the junction kept 10 bases outside the gene matches. The germline gives CDR1 SGHRS, CDR2 YFSETQ. CDR3 protein: CASSSPGASGSETQYF. CDR3 sequence (DNA): TGCGCCAGCAGCTCCCCTGGGGCTAGCGGGAGTGAGACCCAGTACTTC.

The J gene is TRBJ2-7, the V gene TRBV6-1, with 8 bases matching TRBD2. Germline V gene lookup returns CDR1 MNHNS and CDR2 SASEGT. The CDR3 contains 14 residues. Germline trimming cut 6 bases from V and 4 bases from J; bases unmatched to any gene: 8. As DNA, the CDR3 is TGTGCCAGCAGCGGTAGCGGGACGACATACGAGCAGTACTTC. As protein: CASSGSGTTYEQYF.

This chain uses TRBV20-1 with TRBJ2-5, with D unclear. This CDR3 comprises 10 residues. Germline V gene data show CDR1 as DFQATT and CDR2 as SNEGSKA (reference sequence). V lost 4 bases and J lost 4, with 4 bases in between. The CDR3 DNA reads as TGCAGTGCTACTACAGAGACCCAGTACTTC. Encoded protein: CSATTETQYF.

The CDR3 DNA reads as TGTGCCAGCACCCTAGTCAGGGGAGGCGCTGAAGCTTTCTTT. It specifies CASTLVRGGAEAFF. The chain has TRBV28 and TRBJ1-1; TRBD1 is a possible D gene (6 bases). Germline lookup yields CDR1 MDHEN and CDR2 SYDVKM. CDR3 size: 14 residues. Trimming pared 7 bases from V and 6 bases from J, leaving 18 bases between.

The chain uses TRBV7-8 and TRBJ2-7; 12 bases are a match to TRBD2. Germline V CDR1 and CDR2: SGHVS, FQNEAQ. This CDR3 is 15 amino acids long. V lost 5 bases and J lost 7; bases outside the gene matches: 9. The CDR3 bases are TGTGCCAGCAGCCCGACGGGGCTAGCGGGAGGGGAGCAGTACTTC. Amino acid sequence: CASSPTGLAGGEQYF.

J is TRBJ2-7 and V is TRBV11-2, with D tentatively TRBD2 (6 bases). V dropped 5 bases and J dropped 3 bases, with 14 bases sitting between them. Germline loops: CDR1 SGHAT, CDR2 FQNNGV. The CDR3 sequence is 14 residues long. The CDR3 reads CASSSGGFRYEQYF. CDR3 DNA sequence: TGTGCCAGCAGCAGTGGGGGGTTTCGCTACGAGCAGTACTTC.

In this sample, this clone turned up once. The rearrangement joins TRBV4-1 to TRBJ2-1; 8 bases align to TRBD2. Germline V gene data show CDR1 as MGHRA and CDR2 as YSYEKL. The V segment lost 3 bases and the J segment 10 bases; nucleotides outside the gene matches: 8. The CDR3 spans 14 residues. The CDR3 protein is CASSHEGTSREQFF. The DNA of the CDR3 is TGCGCCAGCAGCCACGAAGGGACTAGTAGAGAGCAGTTCTTC.

This clone appeared a single time. This rearrangement joins TRBV5-1 to TRBJ2-7, with 9 nucleotides matching TRBD1. Germline V CDR1 and CDR2: SGHRS, YFSETQ. V was pared by 4 bases and J by 7 bases, with 15 bases of the junction left unmatched. This CDR3 has 16 residues. The CDR3 DNA follows: TGCGCCAGCAGCATTCGGACAGGGGCCGGGGCGGGAGAGCAGTACTTC. Its protein product is CASSIRTGAGAGEQYF.

This clone appeared once. The rearrangement links TRBV5-1 to TRBJ2-6, with unresolved D. CDR1 SGHRS and CDR2 YFSETQ come from the germline V gene. The V gene lost 3 bases and the J gene lost 1 base, with 8 bases spanning the gap. The CDR3 spans 15 residues. Here the CDR3 DNA reads TGCGCCAGCAGCTCACTTACTTCTGGGGCCAACGTCCTGACTTTC. Protein product: CASSSLTSGANVLTF.

The genes are TRBV11-2 and TRBJ2-2, with 8 bases lining up with TRBD1. Germline CDR1 reads SGHAT; CDR2 reads FQNNGV. The CDR3 is 17 amino acids. Unmatched junction bases numbered 11, after V lost 8 bases and J lost 0 bases. The CDR3 is CASRSPGTGANTGELFF. The DNA of the CDR3 is TGTGCCAGCCGTTCACCCGGGACAGGAGCGAACACCGGGGAGCTGTTTTTT.

V usage is TRBV5-1 and J usage is TRBJ2-5, with a weak D call TRBD1 (6 bases). The germline V gene encodes CDR1 SGHRS and CDR2 YFSETQ. The CDR3 is 15 residues long. The V and J ends lost 4 bases and 1 base respectively, with 14 bases between them. The chain's CDR3 is CASSGGQPLQETQYF. The CDR3 coding sequence is TGCGCCAGCAGCGGTGGACAGCCACTCCAAGAGACCCAGTACTTC.

Note on this clone: Within the sample, other DNA sequences also encode this same CDR3. The rearrangement links TRBV18 to TRBJ2-5; D not resolved. V was cut by 6 bases and J by 1 base, with 12 bases left in between. This CDR3 has 14 residues. CDR1 is KGHSH and CDR2 is LQKENI in the germline V gene. The CDR3 sequence is CASSPLTAQETQYF. The CDR3 nucleotides read TGTGCCAGCTCTCCATTAACAGCCCAAGAGACCCAGTACTTC.

This clone was seen a few times. V usage is TRBV7-2 and J usage is TRBJ1-5; D not resolved. This CDR3 region has 13 residues. Germline CDR1 SGHTA, CDR2 FQGNSA. V lost 5 bases and J lost 0, with 5 bases in between. The CDR3, as DNA: TGTGCCAGCAGCGAGCTTAGCAATCAGCCCCAGCATTTT. This encodes CASSELSNQPQHF.

This clone was detected only a few times. This chain connects TRBV27 to TRBJ1-5; D ambiguous. This CDR3 contains 13 residues. The V end lost 0 bases, the J end lost 7 bases, and 7 bases lay between the germline ends. The V gene's germline CDR1 is MNHEY and CDR2 SMNVEV (reference sequence). CDR3 in DNA: TGTGCCAGCAGTTTATCTTCCATACAGCCCCAGCATTTT. Amino acids: CASSLSSIQPQHF.

The chain is built from TRBV19 and TRBJ2-7, with D perhaps matching TRBD1 or TRBD2 (5 bases each). The V gene lost 4 bases and the J gene lost 2 bases, with 15 bases spanning the gap. The CDR3 runs to 15 residues. Germline CDR1 LNHDA, CDR2 SQIVND (reference sequence). The CDR3 sequence is CASSTARDGTYEQYF. In DNA, the CDR3 is TGTGCCAGTAGTACAGCAAGGGACGGAACCTACGAGCAGTACTTC.

This chain joins TRBV18 and TRBJ2-7; 8 bases agree with TRBD1. CDR3 size: 15 residues. With V trimmed by 5 bases and J by 0 bases, 6 bases remained unmatched. Germline V gene lookup returns CDR1 KGHSH and CDR2 LQKENI. The chain's CDR3 is CASSRDRGHSYEQYF. The CDR3, as DNA: TGTGCCAGCTCAAGAGACAGGGGCCACTCCTACGAGCAGTACTTC. The full variable domain, completed using reference TRBV18 and TRBJ2-7, is NAGVMQNPRHLVRRRGQEARLRCSPMKGHSHVYWYRQLPEEGLKFMVYLQKENIIDESGMPKERFSAEFPKEGPSILRIQQVVRGDSAAYFCASSRDRGHSYEQYFGPGTRLTVT.